Sequencing of this T cell receptor (beta chain) was carried out in a study of cytomegalovirus exposure and HLA in healthy donors. At the level of the study: Among over 300 genotyped donors, around 80% fell in the Caucasian-associated ancestry cluster. Study-wide results and limits: 150 to 200 TCR beta chains were listed as cytomegalovirus-associated. Sequencing had likely introduced a cluster of highly shared sequence variants as an artifact. Accurate HLA-A and HLA-B prediction from TCR beta sequences was reported for most subjects.

This CDR3 contains 12 residues. CDR1 and CDR2 (germline): SGHTA, FQGNSA. V gave up 3 bases and J gave up 5 bases, with 7 bases separating them. The PCR was carried out with 60 Vbeta primers and 13 Jbeta primers. The protocol was immunoSEQ multiplex PCR, while the TCRdb copy is restricted to in-frame clones and leaves out a portion. The profile covers around 150,000 clones, with 77% appearing a single time and around 3% taken by the ten largest. Details on this clone: Its antigen remains unidentified.

Sequenced sample: PBMCs. This sequence was found in a woman between 40 and 55 years old in good health and CMV-seropositive. V gene TRBV7-2 combines with J gene TRBJ2-5; D is perhaps TRBD1 (6 bases). This chain's CDR3 is CASSFQGETQYF. The CDR3 DNA sequence: TGTGCCAGCAGCTTTCAGGGGGAGACCCAGTACTTC.